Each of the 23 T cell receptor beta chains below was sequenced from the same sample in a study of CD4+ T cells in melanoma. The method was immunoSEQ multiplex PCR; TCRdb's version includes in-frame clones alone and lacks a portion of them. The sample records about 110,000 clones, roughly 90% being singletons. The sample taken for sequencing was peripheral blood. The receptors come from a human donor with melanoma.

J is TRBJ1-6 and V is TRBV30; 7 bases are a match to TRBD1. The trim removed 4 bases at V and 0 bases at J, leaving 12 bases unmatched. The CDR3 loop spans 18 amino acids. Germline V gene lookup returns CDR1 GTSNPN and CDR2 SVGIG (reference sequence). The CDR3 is CAWTSGTAISSYNSPLHF. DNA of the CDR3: TGTGCCTGGACCTCCGGGACAGCTATCAGCTCCTATAATTCACCCCTCCACTTT.

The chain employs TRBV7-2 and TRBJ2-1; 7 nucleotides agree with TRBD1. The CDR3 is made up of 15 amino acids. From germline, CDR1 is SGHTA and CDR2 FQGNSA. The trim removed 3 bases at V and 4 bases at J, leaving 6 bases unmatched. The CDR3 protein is CASSFQGGLYNEQFF. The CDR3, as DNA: TGTGCCAGCAGCTTTCAAGGGGGCCTATACAATGAGCAGTTCTTC. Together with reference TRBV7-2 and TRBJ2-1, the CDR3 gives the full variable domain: GAGVSQSPSNKVTEKGKDVELRCDPISGHTALYWYRQSLGQGLEFLIYFQGNSAPDKSGLPSDRFSAERTGGSVSTLTIQRTQQEDSAVYLCASSFQGGLYNEQFFGPGTRLTVL.

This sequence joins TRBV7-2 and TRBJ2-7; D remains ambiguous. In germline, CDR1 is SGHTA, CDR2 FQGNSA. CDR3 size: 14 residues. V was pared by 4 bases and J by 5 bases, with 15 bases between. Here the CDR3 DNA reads TGTGCCAGCAGCTCCGAGCCCGGGCGCCACGAGCAGTACTTC. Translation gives CASSSEPGRHEQYF.

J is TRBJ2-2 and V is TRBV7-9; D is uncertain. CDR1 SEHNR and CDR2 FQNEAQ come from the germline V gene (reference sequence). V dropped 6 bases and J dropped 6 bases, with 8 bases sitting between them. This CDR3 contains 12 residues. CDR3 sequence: CASSLSAGELFF. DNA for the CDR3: TGTGCCAGCAGTTTAAGCGCCGGGGAGCTGTTTTTT.

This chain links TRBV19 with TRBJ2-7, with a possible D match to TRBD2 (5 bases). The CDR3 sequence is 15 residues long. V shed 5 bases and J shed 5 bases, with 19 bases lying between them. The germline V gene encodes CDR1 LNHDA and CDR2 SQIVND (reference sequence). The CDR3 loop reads CASSPSEASLHEQYF. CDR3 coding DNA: TGTGCCAGTAGTCCGTCGGAGGCCTCTCTGCACGAGCAGTACTTC.

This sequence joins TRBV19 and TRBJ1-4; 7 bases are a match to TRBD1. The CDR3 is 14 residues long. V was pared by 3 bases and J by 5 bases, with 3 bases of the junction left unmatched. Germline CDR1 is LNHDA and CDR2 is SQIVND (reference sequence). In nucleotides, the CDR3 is TGTGCCAGTAGTATCCGGGACAGCAATGAAAAACTGTTTTTT. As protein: CASSIRDSNEKLFF.

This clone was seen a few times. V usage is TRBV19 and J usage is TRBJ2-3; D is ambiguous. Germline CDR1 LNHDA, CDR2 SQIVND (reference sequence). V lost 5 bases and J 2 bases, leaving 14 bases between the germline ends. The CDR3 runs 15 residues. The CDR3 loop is CASSPRSGYTDTQYF. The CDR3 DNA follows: TGTGCCAGTAGTCCTCGTTCGGGCTACACAGATACGCAGTATTTT.

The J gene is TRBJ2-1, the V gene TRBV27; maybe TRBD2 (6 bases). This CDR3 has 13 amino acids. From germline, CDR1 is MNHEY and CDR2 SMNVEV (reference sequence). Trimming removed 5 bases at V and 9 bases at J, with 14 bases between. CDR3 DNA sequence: TGTGCCAGCAGTGCGACTAGAACCGGTGAGCAGTTCTTC. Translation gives CASSATRTGEQFF.

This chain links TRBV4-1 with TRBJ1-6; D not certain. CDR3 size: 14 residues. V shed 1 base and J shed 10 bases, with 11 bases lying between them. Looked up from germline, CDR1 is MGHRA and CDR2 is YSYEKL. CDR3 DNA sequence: TGCGCCAGCAGCCAAGTGCTTACGAAGTCACCCCTCCACTTT. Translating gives CASSQVLTKSPLHF.

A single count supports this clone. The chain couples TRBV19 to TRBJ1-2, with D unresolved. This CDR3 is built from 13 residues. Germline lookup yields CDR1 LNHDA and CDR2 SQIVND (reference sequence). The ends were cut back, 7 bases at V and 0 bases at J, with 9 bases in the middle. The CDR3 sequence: CASTNRANYGYTF. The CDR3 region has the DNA TGTGCCAGTACAAACAGAGCTAACTATGGCTACACCTTC.

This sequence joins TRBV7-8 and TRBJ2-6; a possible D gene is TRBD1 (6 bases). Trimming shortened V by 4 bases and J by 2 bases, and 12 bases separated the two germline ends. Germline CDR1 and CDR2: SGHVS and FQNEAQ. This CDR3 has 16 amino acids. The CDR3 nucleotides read TGTGCCAGCAGCTACCCACAGGGCCCTGGGGCCAACGTCCTGACTTTC. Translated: CASSYPQGPGANVLTF. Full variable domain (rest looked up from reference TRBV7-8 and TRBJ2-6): GAGVSQSPRYKVAKRGQDVALRCDPISGHVSLFWYQQALGQGPEFLTYFQNEAQLDKSGLPSDRFFAERPEGSVSTLKIQRTQQEDSAVYLCASSYPQGPGANVLTFGAGSRLTVL.

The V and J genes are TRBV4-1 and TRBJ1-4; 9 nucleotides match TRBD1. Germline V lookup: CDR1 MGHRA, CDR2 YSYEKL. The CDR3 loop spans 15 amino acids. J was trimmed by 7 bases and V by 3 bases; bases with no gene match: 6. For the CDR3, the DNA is TGCGCCAGCAGCCAGCCGGGACAGGGAGGTGAAAAACTGTTTTTT. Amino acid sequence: CASSQPGQGGEKLFF.

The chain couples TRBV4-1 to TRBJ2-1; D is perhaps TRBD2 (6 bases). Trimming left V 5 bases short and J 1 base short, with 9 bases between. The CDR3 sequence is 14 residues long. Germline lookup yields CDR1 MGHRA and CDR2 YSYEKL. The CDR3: CASSMAGSYNEQFF. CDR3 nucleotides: TGCGCCAGCAGCATGGCGGGATCCTACAATGAGCAGTTCTTC.

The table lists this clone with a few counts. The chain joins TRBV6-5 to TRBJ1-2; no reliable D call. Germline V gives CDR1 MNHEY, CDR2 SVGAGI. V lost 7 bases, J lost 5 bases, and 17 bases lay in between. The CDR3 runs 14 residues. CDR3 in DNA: TGTGCCAGCACCCCCTCTTACAGACGATATGGCTACACCTTC. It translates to CASTPSYRRYGYTF.

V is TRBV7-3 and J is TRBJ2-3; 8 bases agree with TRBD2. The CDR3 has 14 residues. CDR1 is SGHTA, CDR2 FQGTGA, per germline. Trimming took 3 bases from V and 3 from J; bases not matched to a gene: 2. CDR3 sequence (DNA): TGTGCCAGCAGCTTTGGCGGGAGGACAGATACGCAGTATTTT. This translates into CASSFGGRTDTQYF.

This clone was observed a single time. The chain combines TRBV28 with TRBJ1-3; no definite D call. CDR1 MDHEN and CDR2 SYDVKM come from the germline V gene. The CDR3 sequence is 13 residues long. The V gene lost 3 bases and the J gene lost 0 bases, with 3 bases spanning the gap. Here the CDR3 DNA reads TGTGCCAGCAGTTTCCACTCTGGAAACACCATATATTTT. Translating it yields CASSFHSGNTIYF.

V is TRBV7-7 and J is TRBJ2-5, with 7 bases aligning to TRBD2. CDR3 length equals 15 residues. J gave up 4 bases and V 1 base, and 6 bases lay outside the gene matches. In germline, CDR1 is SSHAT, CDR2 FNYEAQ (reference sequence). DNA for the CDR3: TGTGCCAGCAGCTTAGGCGGGAGAAGTCGAGAGACCCAGTACTTC. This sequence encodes CASSLGGRSRETQYF. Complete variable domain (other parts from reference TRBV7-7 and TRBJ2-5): GAGVSQSPRYKVTKRGQDVTLRCDPISSHATLYWYQQALGQGPEFLTYFNYEAQPDKSGLPSDRFSAERPEGSISTLTIQRTEQRDSAMYRCASSLGGRSRETQYFGPGTRLLVL.

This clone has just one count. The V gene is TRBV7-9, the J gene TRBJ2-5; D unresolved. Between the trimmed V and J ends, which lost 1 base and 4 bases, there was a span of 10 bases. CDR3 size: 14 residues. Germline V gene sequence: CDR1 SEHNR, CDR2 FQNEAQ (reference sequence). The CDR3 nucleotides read TGTGCCAGCAGCTTAGGGCAGGCAGCAGAGACCCAGTACTTC. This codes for CASSLGQAAETQYF.

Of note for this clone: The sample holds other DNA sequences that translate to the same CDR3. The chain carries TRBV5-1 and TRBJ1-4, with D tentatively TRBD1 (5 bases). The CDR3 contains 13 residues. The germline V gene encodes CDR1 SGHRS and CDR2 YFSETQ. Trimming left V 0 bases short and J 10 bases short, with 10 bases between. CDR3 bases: TGCGCCAGCAGCTTGGGGGACCTCGGAAAACTGTTTTTT. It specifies CASSLGDLGKLFF.

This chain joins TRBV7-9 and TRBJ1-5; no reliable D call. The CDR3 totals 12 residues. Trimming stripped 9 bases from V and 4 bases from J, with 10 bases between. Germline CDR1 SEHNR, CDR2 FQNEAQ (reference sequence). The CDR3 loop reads CASQTANQPQHF. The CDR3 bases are TGTGCCAGTCAAACAGCTAATCAGCCCCAGCATTTT.

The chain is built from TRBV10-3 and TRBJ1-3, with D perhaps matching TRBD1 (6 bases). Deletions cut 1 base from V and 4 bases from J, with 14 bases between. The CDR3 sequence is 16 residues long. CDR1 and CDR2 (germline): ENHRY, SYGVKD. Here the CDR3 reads CAISEYPGVRGNTIYF. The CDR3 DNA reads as TGTGCCATCAGTGAGTATCCAGGGGTCCGGGGAAACACCATATATTTT.

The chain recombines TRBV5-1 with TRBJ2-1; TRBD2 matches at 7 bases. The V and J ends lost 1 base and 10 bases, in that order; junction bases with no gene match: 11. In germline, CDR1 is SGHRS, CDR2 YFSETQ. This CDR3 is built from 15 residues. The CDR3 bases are TGCGCCAGCAGCTTGACGGGAGGTGGGGGGAGGGAGCAGTTCTTC. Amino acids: CASSLTGGGGREQFF. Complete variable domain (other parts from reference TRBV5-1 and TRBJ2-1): KAGVTQTPRYLIKTRGQQVTLSCSPISGHRSVSWYQQTPGQGLQFLFEYFSETQRNKGNFPGRFSGRQFSNSRSEMNVSTLELGDSALYLCASSLTGGGGREQFFGPGTRLTVL.

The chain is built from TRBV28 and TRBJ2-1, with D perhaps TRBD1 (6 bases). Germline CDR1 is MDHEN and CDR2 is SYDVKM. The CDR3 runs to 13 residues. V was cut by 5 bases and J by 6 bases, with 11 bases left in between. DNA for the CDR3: TGTGCCAGCAGTGATGACAGGTTCAATGAGCAGTTCTTC. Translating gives CASSDDRFNEQFF.